This T cell receptor (beta chain) was recorded in a study of low-dose radiotherapy and immunotherapy resistance in tumors. With TRAV- and TRBV-specific primers, first-strand cDNA was made, covering the alpha and beta chains. For amplifying TCRs, the PCR ran for 15 to 20 cycles with Phusion, which was used together with a constant-region primer and the adapter on the V primers. In vitro transcription amplified the mRNA that had been isolated. TCRdb re-called the reads through MiXCR, storing one row per CDR3 protein. This sample has tens of thousands of distinct CDR3 sequences; roughly 28% occur once, and the top ten carry 3.7%. The time point here: before trial treatment. This CDR3 contains 15 residues. V lost 4 bases and J 0 bases, leaving 12 bases between the germline ends. From germline, CDR1 is MDHEN and CDR2 SYDVKM.

V and J are TRBV28 and TRBJ1-2, with D hard to call. Sequences were derived from PBMCs, sampled before treatment. The TCR comes from a male donor with gallbladder cancer. The DNA for the CDR3 is TGTGCCAGCAGTTCGCCGGGGAGGGCTAACTATGGCTACACCTTC. Translated: CASSSPGRANYGYTF.